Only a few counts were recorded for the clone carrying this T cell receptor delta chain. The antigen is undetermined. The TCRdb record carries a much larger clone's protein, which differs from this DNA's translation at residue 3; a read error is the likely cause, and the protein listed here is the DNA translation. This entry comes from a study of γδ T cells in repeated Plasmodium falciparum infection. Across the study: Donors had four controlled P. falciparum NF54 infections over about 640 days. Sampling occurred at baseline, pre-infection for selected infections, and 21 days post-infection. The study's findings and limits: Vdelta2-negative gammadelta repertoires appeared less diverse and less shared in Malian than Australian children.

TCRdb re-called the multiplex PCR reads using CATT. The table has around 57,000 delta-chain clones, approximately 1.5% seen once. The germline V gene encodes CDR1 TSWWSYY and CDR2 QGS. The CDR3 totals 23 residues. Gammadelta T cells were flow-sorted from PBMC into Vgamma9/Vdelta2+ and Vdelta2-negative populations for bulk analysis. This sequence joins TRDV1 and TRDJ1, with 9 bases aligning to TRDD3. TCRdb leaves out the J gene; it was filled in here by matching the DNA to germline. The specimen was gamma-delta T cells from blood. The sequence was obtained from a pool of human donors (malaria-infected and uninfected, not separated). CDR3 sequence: CAIGETVLPSAMGIRANTDKLIF. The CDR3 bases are TGTGCTATTGGGGAGACTGTCCTGCCTTCCGCGATGGGGATACGCGCTAACACCGATAAACTCATCTTT.